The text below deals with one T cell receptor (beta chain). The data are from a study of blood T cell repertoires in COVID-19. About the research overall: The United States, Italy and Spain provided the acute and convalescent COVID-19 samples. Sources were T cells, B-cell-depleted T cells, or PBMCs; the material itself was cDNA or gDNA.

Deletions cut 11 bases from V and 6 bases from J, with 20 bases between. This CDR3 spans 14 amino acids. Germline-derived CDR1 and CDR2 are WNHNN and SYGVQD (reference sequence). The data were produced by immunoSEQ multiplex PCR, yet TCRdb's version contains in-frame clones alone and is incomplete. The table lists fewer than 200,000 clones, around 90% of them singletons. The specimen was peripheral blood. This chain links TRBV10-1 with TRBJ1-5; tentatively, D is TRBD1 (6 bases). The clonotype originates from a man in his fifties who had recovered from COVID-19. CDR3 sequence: CAGTRTSSGQPQHF. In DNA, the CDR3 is TGCGCCGGGACACGGACATCATCGGGTCAGCCCCAGCATTTT.